The rows below give T cell receptor beta chains drawn from one sample of a study of spatial heterogeneity in lung cancer. TCRdb ran MiXCR on the 5' RACE reads and lists one entry per CDR3 protein. The sample has around 16,000 distinct CDR3 sequences, approximately 7% seen once. This sample comprised lung tumor tissue, obtained at surgery. These receptors came from a female donor with early-stage non-small cell lung cancer. Each CDR3 is given with its conserved first and last residue. D genes are given only for firm matches. Part of the rows lack a size; the others show once, few, many or a class for expanded clones.

J	size	V	D	CDR3	DNA
TRBJ2-5	few	TRBV2	TRBD1	CASSPDRGSRETQYF	TGTGCCAGCAGTCCGGACAGGGGGTCGAGGGAGACCCAGTACTTC
TRBJ2-1	many	TRBV7-9	.	CASSLALGLIGHEQFF	TGTGCCAGCAGCTTAGCGCTAGGACTAATAGGCCATGAGCAGTTCTTC
TRBJ2-4	many	TRBV29-1	.	CSVRTGQAKNIQYF	TGCAGCGTCCGTACCGGGCAAGCCAAAAACATTCAGTACTTC
TRBJ1-1	.	TRBV18	.	CASSRDISYNTEAFF	TGTGCCAGCTCACGGGACATAAGTTATAACACTGAAGCTTTCTTT
TRBJ1-2	many	TRBV29-1	TRBD1	CSVGHPGQDYGYTF	TGCAGCGTTGGACATCCGGGACAGGACTATGGCTACACCTTC
TRBJ2-2	many	TRBV12-3/TRBV12-4	.	CASSLRTGESGELFF	TGTGCCAGCAGTTTGAGGACTGGAGAAAGCGGGGAGCTGTTTTTT
TRBJ1-1	many	TRBV6-5	.	CASGGTVDTEAFF	TGTGCCAGCGGAGGGACGGTGGACACTGAAGCTTTCTTT
TRBJ1-6	many	TRBV7-2	.	CASSLRSSSESPLHF	TGTGCCAGCAGCTTAAGGAGCAGCTCGGAATCACCCCTCCACTTT
TRBJ1-2	many	TRBV28	.	CASETGFYGYTF	TGTGCCAGCGAGACTGGATTCTATGGCTACACCTTC
TRBJ1-2	.	TRBV6-1	.	CASSEDDSPGHYGYTF	TGTGCCAGCAGTGAAGACGACAGCCCCGGTCACTATGGCTACACCTTC
TRBJ1-2	many	TRBV6-5	TRBD1	CASTGGGGYTF	TGTGCCAGCACAGGGGGGGGTGGCTACACCTTC
TRBJ1-1	.	TRBV20-1	.	CSATGATEAFF	TGCAGTGCTACCGGAGCCACTGAAGCTTTCTTT
TRBJ2-3	many	TRBV2	TRBD2	CASFLAGAPSTDTQYF	TGTGCCAGCTTTCTAGCGGGGGCCCCTAGCACAGATACGCAGTATTTT
TRBJ2-4	many	TRBV5-1	.	CASSPSSVTKSNIQYF	TGCGCCAGCAGCCCCTCTAGCGTAACGAAGTCAAACATTCAGTACTTC
TRBJ2-7	.	TRBV13	.	CASRLGGTTGYEQYF	TGTGCCAGCAGATTAGGCGGGACAACTGGCTACGAGCAGTACTTC
TRBJ1-1	many	TRBV6-5	.	CASSYKRAGTEAFF	TGTGCCAGCAGTTACAAGCGGGCCGGCACTGAAGCTTTCTTT
TRBJ2-7	few	TRBV18	.	CASSLGDYEQYF	TGTGCCAGCTCACTCGGGGATTACGAGCAGTACTTC
TRBJ1-5	many	TRBV12-3/TRBV12-4	.	CASSLSRGPQPQHF	TGTGCCAGCAGTTTATCTCGTGGCCCCCAGCCCCAGCATTTT
TRBJ1-4	many	TRBV7-2	TRBD1	CASSLTGTDEKLFF	TGTGCCAGCAGTTTAACCGGGACAGATGAAAAACTGTTTTTT
TRBJ2-3	many	TRBV28	.	CASSYRGAGDTQYF	TGTGCCAGCAGTTATAGGGGGGCCGGAGATACGCAGTATTTT
TRBJ2-3	many	TRBV28	TRBD2	CASSETSGGINTQYF	TGTGCCAGCAGCGAAACTAGCGGGGGGATTAATACGCAGTATTTT
TRBJ2-2	many	TRBV5-1	.	CASSLRTVNTGELFF	TGCGCCAGCAGCTTGAGGACAGTGAACACCGGGGAGCTGTTTTTT
TRBJ1-1	.	TRBV5-1	TRBD1	CASSLGQGAFRTEAFF	TGCGCCAGCAGCCTGGGACAGGGGGCCTTTCGCACTGAAGCTTTCTTT
TRBJ2-3	many	TRBV12-3/TRBV12-4	.	CASSPSRISTDTQYF	TGTGCCAGCAGCCCTTCTCGGATTAGCACAGATACGCAGTATTTT
TRBJ1-2	many	TRBV4-2	TRBD1	CASSYAPGQDYGYTF	TGTGCCAGCAGTTATGCCCCGGGACAGGACTATGGCTACACCTTC
TRBJ2-7	many	TRBV6-5	TRBD1	CASSYLPTGFSYEQYF	TGTGCCAGCAGTTACCTTCCGACAGGGTTCTCCTACGAGCAGTACTTC
TRBJ2-5	many	TRBV5-1	.	CASSRSTGGETETQYF	TGCGCCAGCAGCCGATCAACAGGAGGAGAGACAGAGACCCAGTACTTC
TRBJ2-1	many	TRBV2	.	CASSEYNEQFF	TGTGCCAGCAGTGAGTACAATGAGCAGTTCTTC